This T cell receptor (beta chain) is drawn from a study of T cells in Graves' hyperthyroidism and ophthalmopathy. The source material, RNA transcripts, was used to amplify TCR beta CDR3 regions. First-round RT-PCR targeting the TCR CDR3 was performed with the HTBI primer set. TCRdb used MiXCR to reprocess the multiplex PCR reads, holding one entry per CDR3 protein. The sample has about 760,000 distinct CDR3 sequences, around 40% seen once. In germline, CDR1 is SEHNR, CDR2 FQNEAQ (reference sequence). The J segment lost 0 bases and the V segment lost 5 bases, leaving 9 bases of the junction unmatched. The CDR3 extends over 16 amino acids. As regards this clonotype: Its target is unknown.

Findings and caveats of the study: Stable hyperthyroidism and ophthalmopathy were separated using 13 V-J signatures. A median around 6 months before onset, the model predicted ophthalmopathy.

The receptor was isolated from a middle-aged woman with Graves' hyperthyroidism. Sequenced sample: blood. The chain recombines TRBV7-9 with TRBJ1-2; 7 bases are a match to TRBD1. The CDR3 region has the DNA TGTGCCAGCAGCCCCGCGGGGACAGAAGCTAACTATGGCTACACCTTC. It encodes CASSPAGTEANYGYTF.